The entry below gives a single TCR beta chain sequence along with its context. This CDR3 has 15 amino acids. Germline V gene lookup returns CDR1 WSHSY and CDR2 SAAADI. Trimming removed 6 bases from V and 7 bases from J, with 16 bases in between. Produced via immunoSEQ multiplex PCR; TCRdb's table is partial and in-frame only. In the table there are approximately 290,000 clones, roughly 92% of which are singletons. The data were obtained in a study of blood T cell repertoires in COVID-19. The sequenced sample consisted of peripheral blood. The chain combines TRBV10-2 with TRBJ1-6; D possibly corresponds to TRBD1 (6 bases). The sequence derives from a woman aged 25 to 45 with COVID-19, enrolled during active disease. The CDR3 spells CASRETGQSNSPLHF. Written as DNA, the CDR3 is TGCGCCAGCAGGGAGACCGGACAGAGCAATTCACCCCTCCACTTT.